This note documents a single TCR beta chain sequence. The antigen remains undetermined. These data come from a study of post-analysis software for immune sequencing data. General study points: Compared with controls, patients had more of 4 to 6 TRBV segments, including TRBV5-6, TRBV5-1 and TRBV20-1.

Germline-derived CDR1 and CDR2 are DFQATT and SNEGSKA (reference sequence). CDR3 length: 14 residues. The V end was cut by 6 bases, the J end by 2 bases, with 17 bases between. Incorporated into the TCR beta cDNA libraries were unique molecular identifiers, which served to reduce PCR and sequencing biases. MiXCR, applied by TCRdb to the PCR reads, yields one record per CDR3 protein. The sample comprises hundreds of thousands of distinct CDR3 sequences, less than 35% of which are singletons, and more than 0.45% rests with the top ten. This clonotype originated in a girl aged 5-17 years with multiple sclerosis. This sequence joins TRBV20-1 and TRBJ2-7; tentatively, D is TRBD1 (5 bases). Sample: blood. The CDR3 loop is CSASSSGKAYEQYF. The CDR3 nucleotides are TGCAGTGCCTCGTCCTCAGGGAAAGCCTACGAGCAGTACTTC.